This T cell receptor beta chain emerged from a study of T cell repertoires in cytomegalovirus infection. On the study more broadly: Public TCR beta signatures indicated both CMV infection and matching HLA type.

TCRdb used MiXCR to reprocess the reads, holding one entry per CDR3 protein. Among 200,000 to 300,000 distinct CDR3 sequences listed, 9% to 15% were seen once. General study results and limits: The cumulative frequency of public TCR beta families identified carriers of CMV plus the relevant HLA. HLA-C-restricted CMV clonotypes gave the most frequent clonotype in two of eight donors.

The CDR3 spans 13 residues. CDR1 and CDR2 from the germline V gene are KGHSH and LQKENI. V was trimmed by 8 bases and J by 8 bases, leaving 15 bases between them. A remark on this clonotype: Its antigen is unknown.

This TCR derives from a human donor in good health (CMV status not recorded). Some clones in this sample may be carry-over from other donors' samples. This rearrangement joins TRBV18 to TRBJ1-4; no reliable D call. Sequenced sample: PBMCs. The DNA of the CDR3 is TGTGCCAGCCGTGACCCGGTGCTAGAAAAACTGTTTTTT. Residues: CASRDPVLEKLFF.